The 25 T cell receptor beta chains listed next were all sequenced from one sample in a study of shared clonotypes between healthy human individuals. Using immunoSEQ multiplex PCR, the repertoire was profiled, and TCRdb retains in-frame clones only, with some absent. The repertoire includes over a million clones, approximately 98.5% of them detected once, and about 0.35% sits in the top ten. Sequenced input: naive CD4+ T cells sorted from blood. Subset meaning: CD45RA+ positively selected. The receptors were sampled from a man aged 25-45 years in good health.

The chain links TRBV6-5 to TRBJ1-2, with D possibly matching TRBD1 (6 bases). Germline assignment: CDR1 MNHEY and CDR2 SVGAGI. V was shortened by 6 bases and J by 7 bases, with 18 bases between the two germline ends. The CDR3 consists of 14 residues. The CDR3 bases are TGTGCCAGCAGCGACTGGGAGGGAGGGGGTGGCTACACCTTC. It is translated as CASSDWEGGGGYTF.

This clone was seen only once. The chain recombines TRBV5-4 with TRBJ1-1, with unresolved D. Germline V CDR1 and CDR2: SGHNT, YYREEE (reference sequence). The CDR3 loop spans 14 amino acids. Trimming took off 1 base at V and 6 bases at J, with 13 bases between the two ends. CDR3 region: CASSLSTGWSEAFF. The CDR3 DNA is TGTGCCAGCAGCTTGAGTACTGGGTGGTCTGAAGCTTTCTTT.

The rearrangement uses TRBV6-5 and TRBJ2-7, with 11 bases lining up with TRBD2. CDR3 length: 14 residues. Germline trimming cut 5 bases from V and 5 bases from J; bases unmatched to any gene: 5. CDR1 is MNHEY, CDR2 SVGAGI, per germline. The CDR3 bases are TGTGCCAGCAGTGACGGACTAGCGGGTGACGAGCAGTACTTC. It yields the protein CASSDGLAGDEQYF.

The V gene is TRBV28, the J gene TRBJ2-1; TRBD2 is a possible D gene (6 bases). Germline assignment: CDR1 MDHEN and CDR2 SYDVKM. Trimming removed 3 bases at V and 1 base at J, with 13 bases between. CDR3 length: 16 residues. CDR3 DNA sequence: TGTGCCAGCAGTTTTTTTTCGGGGGATTCCTACAATGAGCAGTTCTTC. It is translated as CASSFFSGDSYNEQFF.

V and J are TRBV9 and TRBJ1-5; 10 bases line up with TRBD1. Per germline, CDR1 SGDLS and CDR2 YYNGEE. The length of the CDR3 is 14 residues. J gave up 7 bases and V 4 bases, and 5 bases lay outside the gene matches. The CDR3 nucleotides read TGTGCCAGCAGCCGGACAGGGGGTGGGCAGCCCCAGCATTTT. Translation: CASSRTGGGQPQHF.

The chain recombines TRBV12-5 with TRBJ2-5, with D possibly TRBD2 on 5 matching bases. This CDR3 is built from 13 residues. The ends were cut back, 5 bases at V and 5 bases at J, with 12 bases in the middle. The germline CDR1 and CDR2 sequences are LGHNT and FRNRAP. The CDR3 sequence: CASGPPGKETQYF. For the CDR3, the DNA is TGTGCTAGTGGTCCCCCGGGGAAGGAGACCCAGTACTTC. Together with reference TRBV12-5 and TRBJ2-5, the CDR3 gives the full variable domain: DARVTQTPRHKVTEMGQEVTMRCQPILGHNTVFWYRQTMMQGLELLAYFRNRAPLDDSGMPKDRFSAEMPDATLATLKIQPSEPRDSAVYFCASGPPGKETQYFGPGTRLLVL.

The chain recombines TRBV18 with TRBJ1-1; the D is unclear. The CDR3 consists of 16 residues. Germline V CDR1 and CDR2: KGHSH, LQKENI. The germline V and J ends were trimmed by 1 base and 1 base, with 13 bases remaining between them. The CDR3 here is CASSPLPRAWNTEAFF. The CDR3 region has the DNA TGTGCCAGCTCACCACTTCCTCGGGCTTGGAACACTGAAGCTTTCTTT. The entire variable domain, with the rest obtained from reference TRBV18 and TRBJ1-1, is as follows: NAGVMQNPRHLVRRRGQEARLRCSPMKGHSHVYWYRQLPEEGLKFMVYLQKENIIDESGMPKERFSAEFPKEGPSILRIQQVVRGDSAAYFCASSPLPRAWNTEAFFGQGTRLTVV.

This clone has only one observation. This chain links TRBV4-1 with TRBJ1-4; perhaps TRBD1 as D (6 bases). The CDR3 runs 15 residues. CDR1 and CDR2 (germline): MGHRA, YSYEKL. The germline V and J ends were trimmed by 3 bases and 2 bases, with 10 bases remaining between them. The CDR3 sequence: CASSQTGGTNEKLFF. The CDR3 DNA follows: TGCGCCAGCAGCCAGACGGGGGGCACTAATGAAAAACTGTTTTTT.

This clone was detected only once. The chain employs TRBV6-1 and TRBJ1-1; 8 bases agree with TRBD1. The CDR3 totals 16 residues. The germline gives CDR1 MNHNS, CDR2 SASEGT. V dropped 4 bases and J dropped 5; count of bases not matched to a gene: 12. The DNA for the CDR3 is TGTGCCAGCAGTGGCGCAGGGGGCCCACGGCTGACTGAAGCTTTCTTT. Translated, it gives CASSGAGGPRLTEAFF.

The rearrangement links TRBV4-2 to TRBJ2-1, with 12 bases aligning to TRBD2. The V segment lost 0 bases and the J segment 15 bases; nucleotides outside the gene matches: 9. CDR1 is LGHNA and CDR2 is YNFKEQ in the germline V gene. This CDR3 is built from 15 residues. This CDR3 reads CASSQESSLAGGPFF. The CDR3 DNA follows: TGTGCCAGCAGCCAAGAATCGAGCCTAGCGGGAGGGCCGTTCTTC.

This rearrangement joins TRBV5-1 to TRBJ1-2; D not certain. The CDR3 consists of 13 residues. CDR1 SGHRS and CDR2 YFSETQ come from the germline V gene. Deletions cut 1 base from V and 4 bases from J, with 8 bases between. CDR3 in amino acids: CASSLTASYGYTF. The CDR3 region has the DNA TGCGCCAGCAGCTTGACGGCCAGCTATGGCTACACCTTC.

The chain is built from TRBV10-3 and TRBJ2-3, with unresolved D. V dropped 10 bases and J dropped 2 bases, with 7 bases sitting between them. This CDR3 has 11 amino acids. Looked up from germline, CDR1 is ENHRY and CDR2 is SYGVKD. CDR3 amino acids: CATSNTDTQYF. The CDR3 DNA reads as TGTGCCACCTCGAACACAGATACGCAGTATTTT.

The chain carries TRBV18 and TRBJ2-1, with 7 bases that match TRBD1. After removal of 6 bases from V and 6 bases from J, the junction contained 11 bases not matched to a gene. The CDR3 covers 15 residues. The germline CDR1 and CDR2 sequences are KGHSH and LQKENI. Here the CDR3 reads CASSSDRAGGNEQFF. CDR3 nucleotide sequence: TGTGCCAGCTCTTCAGACAGGGCGGGTGGCAATGAGCAGTTCTTC.

V and J are TRBV7-6 and TRBJ1-3; D not certain. The ends were cut back, 0 bases at V and 3 bases at J, with 6 bases in the middle. Germline V gene data show CDR1 as SGHVS and CDR2 as FNYEAQ. This CDR3 has 14 residues. CDR3 sequence (DNA): TGTGCCAGCAGCTTAGCGGATGGTGGAAACACCATATATTTT. Residues: CASSLADGGNTIYF. Together with reference TRBV7-6 and TRBJ1-3, the CDR3 gives the full variable domain: GAGVSQSPRYKVTKRGQDVALRCDPISGHVSLYWYRQALGQGPEFLTYFNYEAQQDKSGLPNDRFSAERPEGSISTLTIQRTEQRDSAMYRCASSLADGGNTIYFGEGSWLTVV.

The chain employs TRBV11-2 and TRBJ2-5, with 8 positions matching TRBD1. J was trimmed by 5 bases and V by 1 base; bases with no gene match: 6. The CDR3 sequence is 15 residues long. Germline values: CDR1 SGHAT, CDR2 FQNNGV. CDR3 DNA: TGTGCCAGCAGCTTAGGACAGGGGTCTCAGGAGACCCAGTACTTC. Protein sequence: CASSLGQGSQETQYF.

The CDR3 is CASSPLRDGGWDEQYF. The CDR3 coding sequence is TGTGCCAGCTCACCACTCCGGGACGGCGGTTGGGACGAGCAGTACTTC. The V gene is TRBV18, the J gene TRBJ2-7; the D gene could be TRBD1 or TRBD2 (5 bases each). Germline lookup yields CDR1 KGHSH and CDR2 LQKENI. Trimming removed 1 base from V and 5 bases from J, with 18 bases in between. This CDR3 has 16 amino acids.

This chain's CDR3 is CASSQMIGTDGNTIYF. CDR3 bases: TGCGCCAGCAGCCAGATGATCGGGACCGACGGAAACACCATATATTTT. The rearrangement joins TRBV4-1 to TRBJ1-3; weak D call: TRBD1 (5 bases). This CDR3 has 16 amino acids. Germline values: CDR1 MGHRA, CDR2 YSYEKL. Trimming left V 3 bases short and J 4 bases short, with 16 bases between.

The genes are TRBV6-1 and TRBJ2-1; 8 bases are a match to TRBD2. With 8 bases clipped from V and 6 bases from J, the junction kept 6 bases outside the gene matches. From germline, CDR1 is MNHNS and CDR2 SASEGT. There are 13 residues in the CDR3. This CDR3 is CASEKTSGNEQFF. CDR3 DNA sequence: TGTGCCAGCGAAAAAACTAGCGGCAATGAGCAGTTCTTC.

V and J are TRBV11-2 and TRBJ2-1; 10 nucleotides agree with TRBD2. This CDR3 spans 17 amino acids. Germline trimming cut 3 bases from V and 0 bases from J; bases unmatched to any gene: 5. Germline values: CDR1 SGHAT, CDR2 FQNNGV. CDR3 amino acids: CASSLGTSGNSYNEQFF. Here the CDR3 DNA reads TGTGCCAGCAGCTTGGGAACTAGCGGGAACTCCTACAATGAGCAGTTCTTC.

This chain uses TRBV6-1 with TRBJ2-7; D not resolved. Germline CDR1 reads MNHNS; CDR2 reads SASEGT. Trimming took 2 bases from V and 2 from J, leaving 13 bases between them. The CDR3 has 15 amino acids. CDR3 sequence: CASSELWVSAYEQYF. CDR3 coding DNA: TGTGCCAGCAGTGAACTTTGGGTGTCAGCCTACGAGCAGTACTTC.

The chain has TRBV15 and TRBJ1-3; 8 bases match TRBD1. Unmatched junction bases numbered 1, after V lost 7 bases and J lost 2 bases. Germline V lookup: CDR1 LNHNV, CDR2 YYDKDF (reference sequence). The CDR3 is 13 amino acids. CDR3: CATKDRAGNTIYF. The CDR3 DNA is TGTGCCACCAAGGACAGGGCTGGAAACACCATATATTTT. The full variable domain, in which reference TRBV15 and TRBJ1-3 provide the parts outside the CDR3, is DAMVIQNPRYQVTQFGKPVTLSCSQTLNHNVMYWYQQKSSQAPKLLFHYYDKDFNNEADTPDNFQSRRPNTSFCFLDIRSPGLGDTAMYLCATKDRAGNTIYFGEGSWLTVV.

This chain connects TRBV7-9 to TRBJ2-7; 9 nucleotides line up with TRBD1. Germline-derived CDR1 and CDR2 are SEHNR and FQNEAQ (reference sequence). V shed 1 base and J 5 bases; nucleotides not matched to a gene: 6. The CDR3 runs 15 residues. CDR3 in DNA: TGTGCCAGCAGCTTAGAGGGGACAGGGTTTAACGAGCAGTACTTC. Amino acid sequence: CASSLEGTGFNEQYF. The complete variable domain, with remaining parts taken from reference TRBV7-9 and TRBJ2-7, reads DTGVSQNPRHKITKRGQNVTFRCDPISEHNRLYWYRQTLGQGPEFLTYFQNEAQLEKSRLLSDRFSAERPKGSFSTLEIQRTEQGDSAMYLCASSLEGTGFNEQYFGPGTRLTVT.

The chain carries TRBV18 and TRBJ2-7, with D possibly TRBD1 on 5 matching bases. The CDR3 length is 12 residues. Trimming took off 4 bases at V and 5 bases at J, with 9 bases between the two ends. The germline gives CDR1 KGHSH, CDR2 LQKENI. CDR3: CASSQQGDEQYF. The DNA for the CDR3 is TGTGCCAGCTCACAGCAGGGTGACGAGCAGTACTTC. Based on the CDR3 plus reference TRBV18 and TRBJ2-7, the full variable domain is NAGVMQNPRHLVRRRGQEARLRCSPMKGHSHVYWYRQLPEEGLKFMVYLQKENIIDESGMPKERFSAEFPKEGPSILRIQQVVRGDSAAYFCASSQQGDEQYFGPGTRLTVT.

The V gene is TRBV4-3, the J gene TRBJ1-4; 7 bases line up with TRBD1. This CDR3 contains 15 residues. V lost 0 bases, J lost 4 bases, and 2 bases stayed unmatched. Germline V gene lookup returns CDR1 LGHNA and CDR2 YSLEER. This CDR3 reads CASSQEGQSNEKLFF. The CDR3 DNA is TGCGCCAGCAGCCAAGAGGGACAGAGTAATGAAAAACTGTTTTTT.

On this clone itself: Its ends do not fully match the called genes, so a read error is possible. The rearrangement joins TRBV19 to TRBJ1-5; D is possibly TRBD1 (6 bases). Germline values: CDR1 LNHDA, CDR2 SQIVND (reference sequence). The CDR3 is 16 residues long. The CDR3 spells CASSVDRWNSNQPQHF. CDR3 nucleotides: TGTGCCAGTAGTGTAGACAGGTGGAATAGCAATCAGCCCCAGCATTTT.